These 21 T cell receptor beta chains were all obtained from the same sample, sequenced in a study of OX40 agonist ivuxolimab in advanced cancers. The assay was immunoSEQ multiplex PCR, and TCRdb's table has in-frame clones only and misses some. Of roughly 100,000 clones listed, over 75% are singletons. Here the sequenced sample was CD4+ or CD8+ T cells sorted from blood, taken in a trial of the OX40 agonist ivuxolimab. All receptors come from an adult with an advanced solid tumor such as melanoma, head and neck, liver or kidney cancer.

CDR3 region: CASSLGRQASYEQYF. As DNA, the CDR3 is TGTGCCAGCAGCTTAGGTCGACAGGCCTCCTACGAGCAGTACTTC. The chain is built from TRBV7-2 and TRBJ2-7; a weak D match, TRBD1 (6 bases). The CDR3 runs 15 residues. CDR1 is SGHTA, CDR2 FQGNSA, per germline. V was clipped by 1 base and J by 0 bases, with 10 bases between them.

The J gene is TRBJ2-1, the V gene TRBV6-4, with 8 bases that match TRBD1. Germline V gives CDR1 MRHNA, CDR2 SNTAGT. The CDR3 has 16 amino acids. The J segment lost 12 bases and the V segment lost 2 bases, leaving 15 bases of the junction unmatched. CDR3 residues: CASSDQGTGRFWSQFF. CDR3 in DNA: TGTGCCAGCAGTGACCAGGGGACAGGTCGGTTTTGGTCGCAGTTCTTC.

This clone was recorded a few times. The J gene is TRBJ2-1, the V gene TRBV30; 7 bases align to TRBD1. V trimming: 0 bases; J trimming: 6 bases; junction bases outside the gene matches: 8. This CDR3 has 15 residues. Germline CDR1 is GTSNPN and CDR2 is SVGIG (reference sequence). The CDR3 protein is CAWSVLAGGSNEQFF. The CDR3 bases are TGTGCCTGGAGTGTACTCGCAGGGGGTTCCAATGAGCAGTTCTTC.

V and J are TRBV29-1 and TRBJ2-7, with 7 positions matching TRBD1. Germline V gives CDR1 SQVTM, CDR2 ANQGSEA. V gave up 4 bases and J gave up 1 base; unmatched junction bases: 7. This CDR3 has 14 amino acids. The CDR3 coding sequence is TGCAGCGTTGGTGAAGGGGGCGCATCCTACGAGCAGTACTTC. Translation: CSVGEGGASYEQYF.

The rearrangement uses TRBV4-3 and TRBJ2-7; no reliable D call. Germline V lookup: CDR1 LGHNA, CDR2 YSLEER. CDR3 length equals 15 residues. V lost 1 base to trimming and J lost 3 bases, with 13 bases between them. Here the CDR3 DNA reads TGCGCCAGCAGCCAAGGGGTAAACCCTCTCTACGAGCAGTACTTC. This gives the protein CASSQGVNPLYEQYF.

The chain employs TRBV28 and TRBJ1-6; D gene ambiguous. The CDR3 has 10 residues. Between the trimmed V and J ends, which lost 7 bases and 11 bases, there was a span of 6 bases. CDR1 and CDR2 from the germline V gene are MDHEN and SYDVKM. The CDR3 nucleotides are TGTGCCAGCATTAGTCCACCCCTCCACTTT. It codes for CASISPPLHF.

V gene TRBV4-3 combines with J gene TRBJ1-2, with a tentative D call TRBD1 (6 bases). Germline V CDR1 and CDR2: LGHNA, YSLEER. The CDR3 loop spans 17 amino acids. V lost 0 bases and J lost 7, with 21 bases in between. In DNA form, the CDR3 reads TGCGCCAGCAGCCAAGACGTACGAGGGGGAACAATTGCTGGCTACACCTTC. Its protein product is CASSQDVRGGTIAGYTF.

V usage is TRBV7-3 and J usage is TRBJ2-2, with unresolved D. In germline, CDR1 is SGHTA, CDR2 FQGTGA. This CDR3 is built from 13 residues. The ends were cut back, 3 bases at V and 4 bases at J, with 6 bases in the middle. The CDR3 region is CASSFESTGELFF. CDR3 in DNA: TGTGCCAGCAGCTTTGAATCCACCGGGGAGCTGTTTTTT. Combining the CDR3 with reference TRBV7-3 and TRBJ2-2 gives the whole variable domain GAGVSQTPSNKVTEKGKYVELRCDPISGHTALYWYRQSLGQGPEFLIYFQGTGAADDSGLPNDRFFAVRPEGSVSTLKIQRTERGDSAVYLCASSFESTGELFFGEGSRLTVL.

The J gene is TRBJ1-2, the V gene TRBV11-2; D gene ambiguous. Trimming removed 5 bases at V and 1 base at J, with 11 bases between. Germline V gene sequence: CDR1 SGHAT, CDR2 FQNNGV. The CDR3 has 14 amino acids. This CDR3 is CASSPGVINYGYTF. The CDR3, as DNA: TGTGCCAGCAGCCCCGGGGTCATTAACTATGGCTACACCTTC.

The chain couples TRBV9 to TRBJ2-1; the match to TRBD2 covers 7 bases. With 1 base clipped from V and 2 bases from J, the junction kept 6 bases outside the gene matches. The V gene's germline CDR1 is SGDLS and CDR2 YYNGEE. The CDR3 length is 16 residues. The CDR3 loop reads CASSVSSAGTYNEQFF. CDR3 DNA sequence: TGTGCCAGCAGCGTATCATCAGCGGGAACCTACAATGAGCAGTTCTTC.

A single count supports this clone. V usage is TRBV5-1 and J usage is TRBJ2-2, with D perhaps assigned TRBD1 or TRBD2 (5 bases each). CDR3 length: 13 amino acids. Trimming shortened V by 5 bases and J by 4 bases, and 9 bases separated the two germline ends. Germline V gene data show CDR1 as SGHRS and CDR2 as YFSETQ. This CDR3 reads CASRGEFTGELFF. The CDR3 nucleotides read TGCGCCAGCAGGGGGGAGTTCACCGGGGAGCTGTTTTTT. Supplemented by reference TRBV5-1 and TRBJ2-2, the full variable domain reads KAGVTQTPRYLIKTRGQQVTLSCSPISGHRSVSWYQQTPGQGLQFLFEYFSETQRNKGNFPGRFSGRQFSNSRSEMNVSTLELGDSALYLCASRGEFTGELFFGEGSRLTVL.

The J gene is TRBJ2-6, the V gene TRBV30, with D perhaps TRBD1 (6 bases). CDR1 and CDR2 (germline): GTSNPN, SVGIG (reference sequence). There are 14 residues in the CDR3. V lost 8 bases and J 1 base, leaving 12 bases between the germline ends. CDR3 protein: CASSRGSGANVLTF. For the CDR3, the DNA is TGTGCCAGCAGCAGGGGATCTGGGGCCAACGTCCTGACTTTC.

This clone showed up just once. The chain uses TRBV10-3 and TRBJ2-1; TRBD2 aligns across 8 bases. CDR3 length: 19 amino acids. The trim removed 4 bases at V and 10 bases at J, leaving 24 bases unmatched. Germline-derived CDR1 and CDR2 are ENHRY and SYGVKD. The CDR3 sequence is CAISGGLSVVREGPREQFF. The CDR3 DNA is TGTGCCATCAGTGGGGGCCTCAGCGTTGTACGGGAGGGCCCTCGGGAGCAGTTCTTC.

The J gene is TRBJ2-5, the V gene TRBV28; D possibly corresponds to TRBD1 (6 bases). Germline V gene sequence: CDR1 MDHEN, CDR2 SYDVKM. Deletions cut 6 bases from V and 9 bases from J, with 20 bases between. This CDR3 region has 14 residues. The CDR3 protein is CASRAGTTRGAQYF. CDR3 DNA sequence: TGTGCCAGCAGGGCCGGGACAACCAGGGGTGCCCAGTACTTC.

The chain recombines TRBV13 with TRBJ2-3, with TRBD2 matching 7 bases. With 8 bases clipped from V and 3 bases from J, the junction kept 8 bases outside the gene matches. Per the germline V gene, CDR1 is PRHDT and CDR2 is FYEKMQ (reference sequence). This CDR3 is 14 amino acids long. CDR3 amino acids: CASGSGTMTDTQYF. Written as DNA, the CDR3 is TGTGCCAGCGGAAGCGGGACGATGACAGATACGCAGTATTTT. The variable domain in full, completed from reference TRBV13 and TRBJ2-3, reads AAGVIQSPRHLIKEKRETATLKCYPIPRHDTVYWYQQGPGQDPQFLISFYEKMQSDKGSIPDRFSAQQFSDYHSELNMSSLELGDSALYFCASGSGTMTDTQYFGPGTRLTVL.

V usage is TRBV19 and J usage is TRBJ1-4; D is undetermined. Germline V lookup: CDR1 LNHDA, CDR2 SQIVND (reference sequence). This CDR3 region has 16 residues. Trimming removed 4 bases from V and 7 bases from J, with 19 bases in between. CDR3 protein: CASSTTRTPPFEKLFF. CDR3 nucleotides: TGTGCCAGTAGTACAACTCGGACTCCGCCCTTTGAAAAACTGTTTTTT.

This chain connects TRBV5-1 to TRBJ1-1, with 8 bases identical to TRBD1. The trim removed 4 bases at V and 0 bases at J, leaving 5 bases unmatched. CDR3 length: 15 amino acids. The germline V gene encodes CDR1 SGHRS and CDR2 YFSETQ. In DNA, the CDR3 is TGCGCCAGCAGCCAGGGGGCAGGGTTGAACACTGAAGCTTTCTTT. Translated: CASSQGAGLNTEAFF.

The chain joins TRBV11-2 to TRBJ2-1; D gene uncertain. CDR1 is SGHAT, CDR2 FQNNGV, per germline. With 5 bases removed from V and 10 bases from J, the gap between germline ends came to 18 bases. The CDR3 is 14 residues long. In nucleotides, the CDR3 is TGTGCCAGCAGCCCCCCATTTCCTCCGGCCGAGCAGTTCTTC. Protein sequence: CASSPPFPPAEQFF.

The V call is TRBV29-1, the J call TRBJ2-7; tentative D call: TRBD2 (5 bases). Germline loops: CDR1 SQVTM, CDR2 ANQGSEA. Trimming left V 1 base short and J 6 bases short, with 16 bases between. The CDR3 runs to 14 residues. The CDR3 loop reads CSVEGSDGIGEQYF. The CDR3 DNA follows: TGCAGCGTTGAAGGATCCGACGGGATTGGCGAGCAGTACTTC.

This clone was observed once. This sequence joins TRBV28 and TRBJ1-2; a possible D gene is TRBD1 (5 bases). Trimming left V 6 bases short and J 5 bases short, with 13 bases between. CDR1 MDHEN and CDR2 SYDVKM come from the germline V gene. CDR3 length equals 13 residues. The CDR3 sequence is CASRAGVEYGYTF. As DNA, the CDR3 is TGTGCCAGCAGGGCGGGGGTGGAGTATGGCTACACCTTC.

CDR3 in amino acids: CASSVLAGGKGELFF. The CDR3 DNA reads as TGTGCCAGCAGCGTACTAGCGGGAGGGAAGGGGGAGCTGTTTTTT. The V and J genes are TRBV9 and TRBJ2-2; 12 bases fit TRBD2. The germline V gene encodes CDR1 SGDLS and CDR2 YYNGEE. Losses at the gene ends were 1 base for V and 8 bases for J; bases not matched to a gene: 3. This CDR3 has 15 amino acids.